This T cell receptor (beta chain) was retrieved from a study of blood T cell repertoires in COVID-19. The CDR3 is 15 amino acids. Germline V gene lookup returns CDR1 MGHRA and CDR2 YSYEKL. Trimming cost V 2 bases and J 7 bases; bases outside gene matches: 4. Here immunoSEQ multiplex PCR was the method, and the copy in TCRdb shows in-frame clones only, minus some. The table has about 200,000 clones, approximately 88% seen once; the top ten hold around 8.9%. Cohort 3 recovered donors had two negative PCRs, clearance, or symptom resolution. This receptor was taken from a woman aged 18-29 years who had recovered from COVID-19. The source material was PBMCs or T cells enriched from blood (not recorded which). The rearrangement uses TRBV4-1 and TRBJ2-1, with 11 nucleotides matching TRBD2. This CDR3 is CASSQRLAGLNEQFF. The DNA for the CDR3 is TGCGCCAGCAGCCAACGACTAGCGGGGCTTAATGAGCAGTTCTTC.